This T cell receptor beta chain was obtained from a study of CD8+ T cells in alopecia areata. Background on the study: Using the percentage of affected scalp area, treated patients' severity was scored.

This clone showed up just a few times. Sequencing relied on a cDNA template that was reverse transcribed from extracted RNA. Only in-frame clones appear in the TCRdb table, and some are missing; sequencing was by immunoSEQ multiplex PCR. The table includes some 88,000 clones, roughly 40% detected once. Treatment defined: oral pan-JAK inhibitor, 5-10 mg twice daily. Germline V gives CDR1 SQVTM, CDR2 ANQGSEA. Trimming took off 4 bases at V and 5 bases at J, with 16 bases between the two ends. The CDR3 totals 14 residues. Sequenced here: CD8+ T cells sorted from blood, sampled at week 24, from a patient treated with tofacitinib. This clonotype was sampled from a human donor with alopecia areata. This chain connects TRBV29-1 to TRBJ2-3; a weak D match, TRBD1 (5 bases). CDR3 nucleotide sequence: TGCAGCGTTGTGGTAGGGGTTACTGGAGATACGCAGTATTTT. The encoded protein is CSVVVGVTGDTQYF.